This T cell receptor (beta chain) was obtained from a study of T cell repertoires in cytomegalovirus infection. Study-wide background: Both CMV infection and a matching HLA type were indicated by public TCR beta signatures.

V lost 6 bases and J 5 bases, leaving 23 bases between the germline ends. The germline V gene encodes CDR1 SEHNR and CDR2 FQNEAQ (reference sequence). This CDR3 comprises 16 residues. Points from the study as a whole: HLA-C-restricted, CMV-specific TCR beta clonotypes were dominant ex vivo. Carriers of CMV and the relevant HLA type were discriminated by public TCR beta frequency.

On this clonotype: Its antigen is not identified.

TCRdb recomputed calls from the reads with MiXCR, one row per CDR3 protein. The repertoire holds roughly 180,000 distinct CDR3 sequences, with roughly 17% as singletons. The TCR was taken from a human donor in good health (CMV status not recorded). Some clones in this sample may be carry-over from other donors' samples. This chain joins TRBV7-9 and TRBJ2-7, with D unclear. Sequencing input: CD8+ T cells from PBMCs. CDR3: CASSLTPSRLLDEQYF. As DNA, the CDR3 is TGTGCCAGCAGTCTCACCCCATCCAGGTTACTCGACGAGCAGTACTTC.